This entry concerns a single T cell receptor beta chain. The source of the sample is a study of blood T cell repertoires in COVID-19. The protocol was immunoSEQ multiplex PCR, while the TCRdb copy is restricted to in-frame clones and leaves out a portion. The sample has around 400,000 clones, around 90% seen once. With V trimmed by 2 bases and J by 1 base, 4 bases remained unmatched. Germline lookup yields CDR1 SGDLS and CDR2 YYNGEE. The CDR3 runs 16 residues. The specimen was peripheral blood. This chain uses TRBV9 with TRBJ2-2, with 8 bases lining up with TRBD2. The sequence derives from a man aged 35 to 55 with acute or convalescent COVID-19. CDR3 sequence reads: CASSVRTSRNTGELFF. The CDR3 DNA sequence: TGTGCCAGCAGCGTCAGGACTAGCAGGAACACCGGGGAGCTGTTTTTT.